The 27 T cell receptor beta chains listed next were all sequenced from one sample in a study of beta chain features in type 1 diabetes. All of the isolated RNA was reverse transcribed, so expressed TCRB transcripts were sequenced. Produced via immunoSEQ multiplex PCR; TCRdb's table is partial and in-frame only. The sample contains 300,000 to 450,000 clones, roughly 13% of which appear only once. Findings and caveats of the study: Across all four CD4+ subsets, people with type 1 diabetes showed modestly shorter TCRB CDR3s.

No antigen has been identified for these receptors. Sequencing was carried out using naive CD4+ T cells from blood. These receptors all stem from a woman between 18 and 29 years old with type 1 diabetes.

V gene TRBV9 combines with J gene TRBJ2-1, with D perhaps TRBD1 (6 bases). The germline gives CDR1 SGDLS, CDR2 YYNGEE. The CDR3 is 14 amino acids. V was trimmed by 2 bases and J by 5 bases, leaving 11 bases between them. CDR3 amino acids: CASSVTGLDNEQFF. The CDR3 region has the DNA TGTGCCAGCAGCGTTACAGGGCTAGACAATGAGCAGTTCTTC. The full variable domain, rest sourced from reference TRBV9 and TRBJ2-1, is DSGVTQTPKHLITATGQRVTLRCSPRSGDLSVYWYQQSLDQGLQFLIQYYNGEERAKGNILERFSAQQFPDLHSELNLSSLELGDSALYFCASSVTGLDNEQFFGPGTRLTVL.

This clone was seen a few times. The V gene is TRBV11-2, the J gene TRBJ2-1; maybe TRBD2 (6 bases). The ends were cut back, 11 bases at V and 3 bases at J, with 14 bases in the middle. The CDR3 runs 13 residues. The V gene's germline CDR1 is SGHAT and CDR2 FQNNGV. The CDR3 nucleotides read TGTGCCTGTGTGGCGGGGAGCTACAATGAGCAGTTCTTC. Translation gives CACVAGSYNEQFF.

This clone was seen a few times. The chain employs TRBV29-1 and TRBJ1-1; D is unclear. The V end was cut by 8 bases, the J end by 4 bases, with 14 bases between. This CDR3 spans 12 amino acids. CDR1 is SQVTM and CDR2 is ANQGSEA in the germline V gene. The CDR3 is CSLGGVGTEAFF. CDR3 sequence (DNA): TGCAGCCTCGGAGGCGTCGGCACTGAAGCTTTCTTT.

The rearrangement links TRBV7-9 to TRBJ1-2, with D unresolved. Germline V gene data show CDR1 as SEHNR and CDR2 as FQNEAQ (reference sequence). V was clipped by 1 base and J by 4 bases, with 7 bases between them. This CDR3 has 13 residues. CDR3 in DNA: TGTGCCAGCAGCTTAGGGGCAGCCTATGGCTACACCTTC. Protein product: CASSLGAAYGYTF. The variable domain in full, with the rest retrieved from reference TRBV7-9 and TRBJ1-2, is DTGVSQNPRHKITKRGQNVTFRCDPISEHNRLYWYRQTLGQGPEFLTYFQNEAQLEKSRLLSDRFSAERPKGSFSTLEIQRTEQGDSAMYLCASSLGAAYGYTFGSGTRLTVV.

The chain carries TRBV29-1 and TRBJ2-6, with no clear D. Trimming left V 4 bases short and J 0 bases short, with 10 bases between. Germline CDR1 and CDR2: SQVTM and ANQGSEA. The CDR3 spans 15 residues. The CDR3 sequence is CSVAERLSGANVLTF. CDR3 DNA sequence: TGCAGCGTTGCCGAGCGCCTCTCTGGGGCCAACGTCCTGACTTTC.

The rearrangement joins TRBV18 to TRBJ2-1; TRBD2 agrees at 7 bases. This CDR3 contains 15 residues. CDR1 is KGHSH, CDR2 LQKENI, per germline. The ends lost 3 bases at V and 4 bases at J; junction bases unmatched: 6. The CDR3 region has the DNA TGTGCCAGCTCACCCCCTAGCGGAGCTTACAATGAGCAGTTCTTC. It is translated as CASSPPSGAYNEQFF.

The genes are TRBV28 and TRBJ2-7; D gene uncertain. The CDR3 is 12 residues long. V was pared by 10 bases and J by 3 bases, with 13 bases between. Per the germline V gene, CDR1 is MDHEN and CDR2 is SYDVKM. The CDR3 spells CATRPRVYEQYF. DNA of the CDR3: TGTGCCACAAGGCCTCGGGTCTACGAGCAGTACTTC.

The chain links TRBV9 to TRBJ1-2, with a tentative D call TRBD1 (6 bases). The V and J ends lost 0 bases and 3 bases respectively, with 12 bases between them. There are 15 residues in the CDR3. The germline V gene encodes CDR1 SGDLS and CDR2 YYNGEE. CDR3 loop: CASSVGGGRDYGYTF. DNA of the CDR3: TGTGCCAGCAGCGTAGGCGGGGGCAGGGACTATGGCTACACCTTC.

This clone was counted a few times. The chain carries TRBV18 and TRBJ2-7, with D tentatively TRBD2 (6 bases). Trimming cost V 3 bases and J 5 bases, with 8 bases left between them. The CDR3 runs to 12 residues. Germline V gene lookup returns CDR1 KGHSH and CDR2 LQKENI. In nucleotides, the CDR3 is TGTGCCAGCTCACCGCGGAGGGACGAGCAGTACTTC. Its translation: CASSPRRDEQYF.

This clone was detected a few times. This chain uses TRBV15 with TRBJ1-4; 7 bases align to TRBD1. The germline V gene has CDR1 LNHNV and CDR2 YYDKDF (reference sequence). The CDR3 length is 16 residues. V trimming: 2 bases; J trimming: 7 bases; junction bases outside the gene matches: 10. CDR3: CATSRRQGNRIEKLFF. The CDR3, as DNA: TGTGCCACCAGCAGACGACAGGGAAATCGGATTGAAAAACTGTTTTTT.

V usage is TRBV11-2 and J usage is TRBJ2-5, with a possible D match to TRBD1 (6 bases). Per the germline V gene, CDR1 is SGHAT and CDR2 is FQNNGV. V was cut by 7 bases and J by 3 bases, with 15 bases left in between. The CDR3 contains 14 residues. This CDR3 is CASNQQGREETQYF. In nucleotides, the CDR3 is TGTGCCAGCAACCAACAGGGAAGGGAAGAGACCCAGTACTTC.

V and J are TRBV5-1 and TRBJ1-4; the match to TRBD1 covers 9 bases. In germline, CDR1 is SGHRS, CDR2 YFSETQ. J lost 0 bases, V lost 4 bases, and 10 bases had no gene match. This CDR3 has 18 amino acids. The CDR3 nucleotides read TGCGCCAGCAGCCGCCGGGACAGGGATGCAACAACTAATGAAAAACTGTTTTTT. Translation: CASSRRDRDATTNEKLFF.

This clone was counted between two and nine times. The V gene is TRBV18, the J gene TRBJ1-2; D is unclear. Trimming removed 3 bases from V and 8 bases from J, with 10 bases in between. Germline V CDR1 and CDR2: KGHSH, LQKENI. This CDR3 has 12 residues. CDR3 sequence reads: CASSPQDFGYTF. The CDR3 bases are TGTGCCAGCTCACCCCAGGATTTCGGCTACACCTTC. The full variable domain, rest sourced from reference TRBV18 and TRBJ1-2, is NAGVMQNPRHLVRRRGQEARLRCSPMKGHSHVYWYRQLPEEGLKFMVYLQKENIIDESGMPKERFSAEFPKEGPSILRIQQVVRGDSAAYFCASSPQDFGYTFGSGTRLTVV.

Comment on this clone: In the same sample, other DNA sequences code for this CDR3. The chain combines TRBV15 with TRBJ2-3; no clear D. The CDR3 runs to 13 residues. Trimming shortened V by 0 bases and J by 3 bases, and 4 bases separated the two germline ends. Per the germline V gene, CDR1 is LNHNV and CDR2 is YYDKDF (reference sequence). CDR3 sequence reads: CATSRDPTDTQYF. CDR3 DNA sequence: TGTGCCACCAGCAGAGATCCGACAGATACGCAGTATTTT.

This clone has just a few counts. This chain connects TRBV7-9 to TRBJ1-6; D is perhaps TRBD1 (5 bases). V lost 5 bases, J lost 10 bases, and 15 bases lay in between. Germline V gene lookup returns CDR1 SEHNR and CDR2 FQNEAQ (reference sequence). This CDR3 spans 14 amino acids. CDR3 loop: CASSQMGEGSPLHF. Here the CDR3 DNA reads TGTGCCAGCAGCCAAATGGGGGAGGGATCACCCCTCCACTTT. Variable domain in full (rest from reference TRBV7-9 and TRBJ1-6): DTGVSQNPRHKITKRGQNVTFRCDPISEHNRLYWYRQTLGQGPEFLTYFQNEAQLEKSRLLSDRFSAERPKGSFSTLEIQRTEQGDSAMYLCASSQMGEGSPLHFGNGTRLTVT.

The chain recombines TRBV15 with TRBJ2-3, with 7 bases that match TRBD2. This CDR3 is built from 15 residues. Germline loops: CDR1 LNHNV, CDR2 YYDKDF (reference sequence). Trimming at V came to 2 bases and at J to 2 bases, leaving 4 bases not matched to a gene. The CDR3 sequence is CATSRTGTNTDTQYF. The CDR3 bases are TGTGCCACCAGCAGAACCGGGACTAACACAGATACGCAGTATTTT.

V usage is TRBV7-9 and J usage is TRBJ1-2; 7 nucleotides align to TRBD1. Germline assignment: CDR1 SEHNR and CDR2 FQNEAQ (reference sequence). V was pared by 1 base and J by 3 bases, with 2 bases of the junction left unmatched. CDR3 size: 14 residues. CDR3 sequence (DNA): TGTGCCAGCAGCTTAGAGGGGGCCCACTATGGCTACACCTTC. Protein: CASSLEGAHYGYTF.

This chain joins TRBV2 and TRBJ1-5, with unresolved D. Between the trimmed V and J ends, which lost 4 bases and 7 bases, there was a span of 17 bases. This CDR3 comprises 15 residues. Per the germline V gene, CDR1 is SNHLY and CDR2 is FYNNEI. The CDR3 is CASSGSSGGIQPQHF. The CDR3 coding sequence is TGTGCCAGCAGTGGGTCCAGCGGCGGGATCCAGCCCCAGCATTTT.

There are a few counts of this clone. This rearrangement joins TRBV19 to TRBJ1-5; TRBD1 might be the D (5 bases). Germline-derived CDR1 and CDR2 are LNHDA and SQIVND (reference sequence). V was cut by 7 bases and J by 3 bases, with 16 bases left in between. The CDR3 loop spans 15 amino acids. CDR3 bases: TGTGCCAGTATTGGTAGGGGACTAGACAATCAGCCCCAGCATTTT. Translating gives CASIGRGLDNQPQHF.

The chain joins TRBV6-6 to TRBJ2-5, with 8 bases lining up with TRBD2. V lost 4 bases and J lost 7; bases outside the gene matches: 5. The germline CDR1 and CDR2 sequences are MNHNY and SVGAGI (reference sequence). The CDR3 has 13 residues. CDR3 residues: CASSSAGVVTQYF. The CDR3 nucleotides read TGTGCCAGCAGTTCAGCGGGGGTCGTGACCCAGTACTTC.

The sample holds a few counts of this clone. The gene calls are TRBV11-2 and TRBJ2-7; possible D gene TRBD1, 5 bases. With 4 bases removed from V and 2 bases from J, the gap between germline ends came to 18 bases. The CDR3 consists of 16 residues. Looked up from germline, CDR1 is SGHAT and CDR2 is FQNNGV. This chain's CDR3 is CASSSTLLTAAYEQYF. In DNA, the CDR3 is TGTGCCAGCAGCTCGACTCTGTTGACAGCAGCCTACGAGCAGTACTTC.

In its sample, this clone was seen a few times. The chain employs TRBV11-2 and TRBJ2-7; the match to TRBD1 covers 9 bases. Germline V gives CDR1 SGHAT, CDR2 FQNNGV. This CDR3 spans 13 amino acids. The trim removed 6 bases at V and 5 bases at J, leaving 5 bases unmatched. The DNA for the CDR3 is TGTGCCAGCAGGACAGGGGGTCTAGACGAGCAGTACTTC. Its translation: CASRTGGLDEQYF.

The J gene is TRBJ2-1, the V gene TRBV7-9; no firm D call. The V and J ends lost 5 bases and 0 bases respectively, with 17 bases between them. The length of the CDR3 is 17 residues. The V gene's germline CDR1 is SEHNR and CDR2 FQNEAQ (reference sequence). CDR3 residues: CASSPRALKSSYNEQFF. CDR3 bases: TGTGCCAGCAGCCCGCGAGCCCTCAAGAGCTCCTACAATGAGCAGTTCTTC.

The rearrangement links TRBV19 to TRBJ2-5; 7 bases align to TRBD2. Trimming cost V 1 base and J 5 bases; bases outside gene matches: 10. The CDR3 spans 16 residues. Germline-derived CDR1 and CDR2 are LNHDA and SQIVND (reference sequence). CDR3 protein: CASSIAGGVVRETQYF. CDR3 DNA: TGTGCCAGTAGTATAGCGGGAGGCGTCGTGCGTGAGACCCAGTACTTC.

In its sample, this clone was seen a few times. The V and J genes are TRBV6-5 and TRBJ2-7, with D perhaps TRBD1 (7 bases). This CDR3 comprises 13 residues. Germline assignment: CDR1 MNHEY and CDR2 SVGAGI. The V and J ends lost 6 bases and 1 base respectively, with 10 bases between them. The CDR3 DNA sequence: TGTGCCAGCAGCCAGGGGGGATCCTACGAGCAGTACTTC. Translated: CASSQGGSYEQYF.

The V gene is TRBV5-1, the J gene TRBJ2-3; D call uncertain. The CDR3 consists of 12 residues. Germline V gene lookup returns CDR1 SGHRS and CDR2 YFSETQ. V was cut by 7 bases and J by 2 bases, with 8 bases left in between. The CDR3 reads CASGIHTDTQYF. The CDR3 DNA reads TGCGCCAGCGGCATACACACAGATACGCAGTATTTT.

This clone has just a few counts. This sequence joins TRBV18 and TRBJ1-5; possibly TRBD1 for D (5 bases). This CDR3 is built from 14 residues. V lost 3 bases and J lost 6, with 12 bases in between. Germline assignment: CDR1 KGHSH and CDR2 LQKENI. Written as DNA, the CDR3 is TGTGCCAGCTCACCGGTTTCCCAGGGTCAGCCCCAGCATTTT. Translating gives CASSPVSQGQPQHF.